These 8 T cell receptor beta chains were sequenced from one sample in a study of control samples from healthy donors and cancer patients. Method: immunoSEQ multiplex PCR; TCRdb's copy keeps in-frame clones and lacks some. Seen here are roughly 100,000 clones, roughly 89% observed once, and the top ten hold around 3%. Sequencing was carried out using blood. The receptors were sampled from a human donor in good health. The donor label of this sample is uncertain.

This clone was seen a single time. This chain links TRBV10-1 with TRBJ1-3; 7 bases are shared with TRBD1. After removal of 6 bases from V and 2 bases from J, the junction contained 19 bases not matched to a gene. Germline V gives CDR1 WNHNN, CDR2 SYGVQD (reference sequence). The CDR3 is made up of 19 amino acids. CDR3 nucleotide sequence: TGCGCCAGCAGCTACGCCCCTCGACAGGGAAGGAGCACTGGAAACACCATATATTTT. It yields the protein CASSYAPRQGRSTGNTIYF.

The chain uses TRBV19 and TRBJ1-5; D not certain. The CDR3 runs 13 residues. V lost 3 bases and J 9 bases, leaving 12 bases between the germline ends. The V gene's germline CDR1 is LNHDA and CDR2 SQIVND (reference sequence). CDR3 protein: CASSMNPLWPQHF. For the CDR3, the DNA is TGTGCCAGTAGTATGAACCCCCTTTGGCCCCAGCATTTT.

The chain joins TRBV2 to TRBJ2-1; 10 positions match TRBD2. The germline V gene has CDR1 SNHLY and CDR2 FYNNEI. The CDR3 is 16 amino acids. V shed 7 bases, J shed 4 bases, and the junction held 10 bases outside the gene matches. The CDR3 nucleotides are TGTGCCAGCAACGGCTTATTAGCGGGGGGTTACAATGAGCAGTTCTTC. Amino acid sequence: CASNGLLAGGYNEQFF.

The chain recombines TRBV5-1 with TRBJ1-4; maybe TRBD1 (5 bases). The CDR3 is 13 amino acids. V was clipped by 4 bases and J by 13 bases, with 17 bases between them. The germline V gene has CDR1 SGHRS and CDR2 YFSETQ. CDR3 sequence (DNA): TGCGCCAGCAGCCCCGGGACGATGTCTTCACTGTTTTTT. Amino acid sequence: CASSPGTMSSLFF.

This chain uses TRBV19 with TRBJ1-1; the D is unclear. Trimming pared 5 bases from V and 0 bases from J, leaving 10 bases between. This CDR3 contains 14 residues. The germline V gene encodes CDR1 LNHDA and CDR2 SQIVND (reference sequence). CDR3 DNA: TGTGCCAGTAGTGTACCTCAAATGAACACTGAAGCTTTCTTT. This sequence encodes CASSVPQMNTEAFF.

The V call is TRBV11-2, the J call TRBJ2-7, with 13 bases that match TRBD2. V was clipped by 5 bases and J by 2 bases; unmatched bases: 9. This CDR3 contains 17 residues. Germline V gene data show CDR1 as SGHAT and CDR2 as FQNNGV. CDR3: CASSIGLAGAHTYEQYF. The DNA of the CDR3 is TGTGCCAGCAGCATCGGACTAGCGGGGGCACACACCTACGAGCAGTACTTC.

The V gene is TRBV9, the J gene TRBJ1-1; tentatively, D is TRBD1 (6 bases). This CDR3 comprises 15 residues. Germline V gives CDR1 SGDLS, CDR2 YYNGEE. Between the trimmed V and J ends, which lost 4 bases and 0 bases, there was a span of 13 bases. The CDR3: CASSTGIGMNTEAFF. CDR3 sequence (DNA): TGTGCCAGCAGCACAGGGATAGGGATGAACACTGAAGCTTTCTTT.

The chain uses TRBV4-1 and TRBJ2-3; 12 bases are a match to TRBD2. Germline trimming cut 4 bases from V and 5 bases from J; bases unmatched to any gene: 10. CDR1 MGHRA and CDR2 YSYEKL come from the germline V gene. There are 17 residues in the CDR3. This CDR3 is CASSRETSGGRGDTQYF. CDR3 sequence (DNA): TGCGCCAGCAGCCGAGAGACTAGCGGGGGCCGAGGAGATACGCAGTATTTT.